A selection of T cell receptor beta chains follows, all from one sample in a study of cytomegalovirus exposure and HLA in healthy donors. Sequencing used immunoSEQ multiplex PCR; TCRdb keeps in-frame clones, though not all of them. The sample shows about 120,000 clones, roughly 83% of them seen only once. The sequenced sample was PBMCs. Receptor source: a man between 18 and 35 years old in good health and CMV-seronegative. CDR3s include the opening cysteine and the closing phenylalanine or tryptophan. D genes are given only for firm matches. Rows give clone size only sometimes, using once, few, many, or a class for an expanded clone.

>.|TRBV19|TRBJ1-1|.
CASSLSDNTEAFF
TGTGCCAGTAGTCTCAGCGATAACACTGAAGCTTTCTTT
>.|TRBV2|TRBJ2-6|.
CASSPRLTGSSGANVLTF
TGTGCCAGCAGTCCACGGCTGACAGGAAGCTCTGGGGCCAACGTCCTGACTTTC
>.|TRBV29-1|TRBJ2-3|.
CSVEGENTDTQYF
TGCAGCGTTGAAGGAGAAAACACAGATACGCAGTATTTT
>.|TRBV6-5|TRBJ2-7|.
CASSYSMVGSPYEQYF
TGTGCCAGCAGTTACTCGATGGTGGGGAGCCCCTACGAGCAGTACTTC
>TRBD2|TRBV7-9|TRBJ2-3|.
CASSPSGGATDTQYF
TGTGCCAGCAGCCCTAGCGGGGGGGCTACAGATACGCAGTATTTT
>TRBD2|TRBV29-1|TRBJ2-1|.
CSVEGLAGGPRVGNEQFF
TGCAGCGTTGAAGGACTAGCGGGGGGCCCCCGGGTCGGCAATGAGCAGTTCTTC
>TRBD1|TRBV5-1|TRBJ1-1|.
CASSLQGQVNTEAFF
TGCGCCAGCAGCCTCCAGGGACAGGTGAACACTGAAGCTTTCTTT
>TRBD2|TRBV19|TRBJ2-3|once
CASSGGGRAYDTQYF
TGTGCCAGTAGTGGGGGGGGGAGGGCCTACGATACGCAGTATTTT
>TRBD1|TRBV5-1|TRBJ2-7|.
CASSTGQAINSYEQYF
TGCGCCAGCAGCACGGGACAGGCCATAAACTCCTACGAGCAGTACTTC
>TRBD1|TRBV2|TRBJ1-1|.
CASCSVRTGLEAFF
TGTGCCAGCTGTTCGGTCCGGACAGGGCTTGAAGCTTTCTTT
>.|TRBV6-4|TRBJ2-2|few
CASSAGTNTGELFF
TGTGCCAGCAGTGCCGGGACGAACACCGGGGAGCTGTTTTTT
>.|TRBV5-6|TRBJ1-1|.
CASSQISAVEAFF
TGTGCCAGCAGCCAGATCAGCGCGGTCGAAGCTTTCTTT
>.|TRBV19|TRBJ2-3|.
CASSIAGGTDTQYF
TGTGCCAGTAGTATAGCGGGAGGCACAGATACGCAGTATTTT
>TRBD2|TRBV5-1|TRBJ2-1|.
CASRAPASGGNNEQFF
TGCGCCAGCAGGGCCCCGGCTAGCGGGGGGAACAATGAGCAGTTCTTC
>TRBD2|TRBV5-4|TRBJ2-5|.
CASSQKLREIETQYF
TGTGCCAGCAGCCAAAAGCTGCGGGAGATAGAGACCCAGTACTTC
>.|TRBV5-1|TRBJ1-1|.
CASSLDPTGLGTEAFF
TGCGCCAGCAGCTTGGATCCGACGGGGTTGGGCACTGAAGCTTTCTTT
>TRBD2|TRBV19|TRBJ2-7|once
CACGPGLAYEQYF
TGTGCCTGCGGCCCGGGACTAGCCTACGAGCAGTACTTC
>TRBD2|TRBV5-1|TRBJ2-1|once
CASSLGASTSGGATEQFF
TGCGCCAGCAGCTTGGGAGCCTCCACTAGCGGGGGGGCCACGGAGCAGTTCTTC
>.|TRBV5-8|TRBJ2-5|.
CASSLDRASTQTQYF
TGTGCCAGCAGCTTGGACAGGGCCAGCACCCAGACCCAGTACTTC
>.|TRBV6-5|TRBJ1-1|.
CASTLGVAGTEAFF
TGTGCCAGCACCCTCGGGGTCGCGGGAACTGAAGCTTTCTTT
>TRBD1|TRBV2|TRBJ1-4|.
CASSEDRAGEKLFF
TGTGCCAGCAGCGAAGACAGGGCTGGTGAAAAACTGTTTTTT
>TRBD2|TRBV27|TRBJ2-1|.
CASSPWPRGLAANEQFF
TGTGCCAGCAGTCCCTGGCCGAGAGGACTAGCGGCCAATGAGCAGTTCTTC
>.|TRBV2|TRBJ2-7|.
CASSEGHPKYEQYF
TGTGCCAGCAGTGAGGGACACCCGAAGTACGAGCAGTACTTC
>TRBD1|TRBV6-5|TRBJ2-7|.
CASSEDRVGYEQYF
TGTGCCAGCAGCGAAGACAGGGTTGGTTACGAGCAGTACTTC
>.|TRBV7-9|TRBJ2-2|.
CASSPPGQRNTGELFF
TGTGCCAGCAGCCCCCCGGGACAAAGGAACACCGGGGAGCTGTTTTTT
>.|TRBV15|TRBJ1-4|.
CATSRDMEKLFF
TGTGCCACCAGCAGAGATATGGAAAAACTGTTTTTT
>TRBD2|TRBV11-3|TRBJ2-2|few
CASSPTSGANTGELFF
TGTGCCAGCAGCCCGACTAGCGGGGCGAACACCGGGGAGCTGTTTTTT
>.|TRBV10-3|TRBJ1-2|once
CAISDPGGFMYGYTF
TGTGCCATCAGTGACCCCGGGGGGTTTATGTATGGCTACACCTTC
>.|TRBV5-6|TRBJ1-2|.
CASSPPVGEVYGYTF
TGTGCCAGCAGCCCGCCCGTAGGAGAGGTCTATGGCTACACCTTC
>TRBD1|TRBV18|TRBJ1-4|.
CASSPLTIRTGVGEKLFF
TGTGCCAGCTCACCACTCACAATTCGGACAGGGGTCGGTGAAAAACTGTTTTTT
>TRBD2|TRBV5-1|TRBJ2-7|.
CASSSGTSGRVGQYF
TGCGCCAGCAGCTCTGGGACTAGCGGGAGAGTCGGGCAGTACTTC
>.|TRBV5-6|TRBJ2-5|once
CASSFRETSPGTQYF
TGTGCCAGCAGCTTCAGGGAAACATCCCCAGGGACCCAGTACTTC
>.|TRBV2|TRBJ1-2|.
CASSRRRDPYSTGGYTF
TGTGCCAGCAGTAGGAGAAGGGATCCCTACTCGACGGGGGGCTACACCTTC
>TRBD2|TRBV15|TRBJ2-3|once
CATSRGVAGPSTDTQYF
TGTGCCACCAGCAGAGGGGTAGCGGGGCCGAGCACAGATACGCAGTATTTT